The 32 T cell receptor beta chains below were found in one sample sequenced in a study of T cell responses to AZD1222 COVID-19 vaccine. TCRdb's table, derived via immunoSEQ multiplex PCR, lists solely in-frame clones and lacks some. The sample comprises 100,000 to 120,000 clones, 89% of which are singletons, and 35% to 50% rests with the top ten. The sample was peripheral blood, taken 28 days after the second AZD1222 dose. Receptor source: an adult who received the AZD1222 COVID-19 vaccine.

This sequence joins TRBV30 and TRBJ1-4; 9 bases match TRBD1. This CDR3 is built from 15 residues. J lost 0 bases, V lost 2 bases, and 1 base had no gene match. In germline, CDR1 is GTSNPN, CDR2 SVGIG (reference sequence). CDR3 residues: CAWSRTGATNEKLFF. Written as DNA, the CDR3 is TGTGCCTGGAGTCGGACAGGGGCAACTAATGAAAAACTGTTTTTT.

This chain connects TRBV27 to TRBJ2-2; D unresolved. Germline V gives CDR1 MNHEY, CDR2 SMNVEV (reference sequence). The V end lost 1 base, the J end lost 0 bases, and 9 bases lay between the germline ends. This CDR3 contains 16 residues. CDR3 loop: CASSLLPDPNTGELFF. The CDR3 DNA is TGTGCCAGCAGTTTATTGCCGGATCCGAACACCGGGGAGCTGTTTTTT.

The rearrangement uses TRBV4-1 and TRBJ1-4; no clear D gene. This CDR3 contains 13 residues. Germline CDR1 reads MGHRA; CDR2 reads YSYEKL. Between the trimmed V and J ends, which lost 4 bases and 4 bases, there was a span of 7 bases. Here the CDR3 DNA reads TGCGCCAGCAGCCTTCTCGTTAATGAAAAACTGTTTTTT. It translates to CASSLLVNEKLFF.

The CDR3 reads CASSEEWREQYF. CDR3 nucleotides: TGTGCCAGCAGTGAAGAGTGGCGAGAGCAGTACTTC. This sequence joins TRBV2 and TRBJ2-7; the D is unclear. The CDR3 consists of 12 residues. CDR1 and CDR2 (germline): SNHLY, FYNNEI. With 1 base removed from V and 7 bases from J, the gap between germline ends came to 8 bases.

The table lists this clone with a count of one. The chain employs TRBV9 and TRBJ2-7; 8 bases align to TRBD2. CDR1 is SGDLS and CDR2 is YYNGEE in the germline V gene. The trim removed 3 bases at V and 5 bases at J, leaving 19 bases unmatched. CDR3 length: 18 residues. The chain's CDR3 is CASSANQWGSGSINEQYF. Written as DNA, the CDR3 is TGTGCCAGCAGCGCGAATCAGTGGGGGAGCGGGAGCATCAACGAGCAGTACTTC.

This clone was seen only a few times. V and J are TRBV7-8 and TRBJ2-3; 7 bases fit TRBD1. Germline V gene sequence: CDR1 SGHVS, CDR2 FQNEAQ. After removal of 4 bases from V and 4 bases from J, the junction contained 8 bases not matched to a gene. The CDR3 contains 15 residues. Here the CDR3 reads CASSSNRGRADTQYF. The CDR3 DNA is TGTGCCAGCAGCTCCAACAGGGGAAGAGCAGATACGCAGTATTTT.

The gene calls are TRBV18 and TRBJ2-1; D is unclear. V was pared by 4 bases and J by 7 bases, with 11 bases between. The CDR3 has 13 residues. The germline V gene has CDR1 KGHSH and CDR2 LQKENI. CDR3 coding DNA: TGTGCCAGCTCACTCCCCGAGATGAATGAGCAGTTCTTC. As protein: CASSLPEMNEQFF.

The chain employs TRBV5-1 and TRBJ2-4; 10 nucleotides align to TRBD1. The V gene end was trimmed by 0 bases and the J gene end by 6 bases; junction bases not matched to a gene: 6. This CDR3 contains 16 residues. Germline V gene sequence: CDR1 SGHRS, CDR2 YFSETQ. CDR3 coding DNA: TGCGCCAGCAGCTTGGCACCGGGACAGGGGCTAAACATTCAGTACTTC. Protein sequence: CASSLAPGQGLNIQYF.

The rearrangement uses TRBV6-6 and TRBJ2-5, with 7 bases fitting TRBD2. This CDR3 is built from 16 residues. Germline V CDR1 and CDR2: MNHNY, SVGAGI (reference sequence). The junction had 13 bases not matched to a gene; V was cut back by 4 bases and J by 5 bases. In DNA form, the CDR3 reads TGTGCCAGCAGTTCCGCCCCCCTTTGGGGAGGGGAGACCCAGTACTTC. Protein sequence: CASSSAPLWGGETQYF.

The chain is built from TRBV19 and TRBJ1-1; unclear D gene. Germline values: CDR1 LNHDA, CDR2 SQIVND (reference sequence). The CDR3 has 13 residues. V lost 6 bases, J lost 1 base, and 9 bases lay in between. The CDR3 region has the DNA TGTGCCAGTAGAATGGAGAGGAACACTGAAGCTTTCTTT. Residues: CASRMERNTEAFF.

The chain links TRBV12-3 or TRBV12-4 to TRBJ2-7; D gene unclear. This CDR3 is built from 11 residues. V was trimmed by 6 bases and J by 6 bases, leaving 9 bases between them. DNA for the CDR3: TGTGCCAGCAGCTCCTTTACCGAGCAGTACTTC. Its protein product is CASSSFTEQYF.

The chain recombines TRBV5-8 with TRBJ2-7; D not certain. Trimming shortened V by 0 bases and J by 2 bases, and 9 bases separated the two germline ends. This CDR3 spans 14 amino acids. Per the germline V gene, CDR1 is SGHTS and CDR2 is YDEGEE. The CDR3 spells CASSLDTGTYEQYF. Written as DNA, the CDR3 is TGTGCCAGCAGCTTGGACACCGGAACCTACGAGCAGTACTTC.

The chain combines TRBV28 with TRBJ2-3; 7 bases agree with TRBD1. Germline CDR1 is MDHEN and CDR2 is SYDVKM. The CDR3 length is 16 residues. Trimming at V came to 4 bases and at J to 0 bases, leaving 7 bases not matched to a gene. CDR3 sequence: CASSSGQDLSTDTQYF. CDR3 nucleotides: TGTGCCAGCAGTTCTGGACAGGATCTCAGCACAGATACGCAGTATTTT.

This chain joins TRBV21-1 and TRBJ1-1; no DNA check was done on the table's D call, TRBD1. TRBV21-1 is termed a pseudogene. The length of the CDR3 is 18 residues. The CDR3: CASSKVLGQGRGNTEAFF. Written as DNA, the CDR3 is TGTGCCAGCAGCAAAGTTCTCGGACAGGGTCGGGGGAACACTGAAGCTTTCTTT.

The chain couples TRBV18 to TRBJ2-5, with TRBD1 matching 7 bases. Trimming removed 3 bases from V and 1 base from J; junction bases left unmatched: 2. The CDR3 consists of 14 residues. CDR1 is KGHSH, CDR2 LQKENI, per germline. For the CDR3, the DNA is TGTGCCAGCTCACCTCAGGGGGTCCAAGAGACCCAGTACTTC. This sequence encodes CASSPQGVQETQYF. Together with reference TRBV18 and TRBJ2-5, the CDR3 gives the full variable domain: NAGVMQNPRHLVRRRGQEARLRCSPMKGHSHVYWYRQLPEEGLKFMVYLQKENIIDESGMPKERFSAEFPKEGPSILRIQQVVRGDSAAYFCASSPQGVQETQYFGPGTRLLVL.

V usage is TRBV24-1 and J usage is TRBJ1-3; D gene uncertain. Trimming removed 1 base at V and 3 bases at J, with 0 bases between. The CDR3 loop spans 12 amino acids. Per germline, CDR1 KGHDR and CDR2 SFDVKD. The CDR3 reads CATSDFGNTIYF. CDR3 bases: TGTGCCACCAGTGATTTTGGAAACACCATATATTTT.

This clone was seen a single time. The chain is built from TRBV19 and TRBJ2-4; perhaps TRBD1 as D (5 bases). V was shortened by 4 bases and J by 0 bases, with 13 bases between the two germline ends. Germline CDR1 reads LNHDA; CDR2 reads SQIVND (reference sequence). The CDR3 covers 16 residues. The CDR3 is CASSTLRQPAKNIQYF. The CDR3 DNA is TGTGCCAGTAGTACTCTCCGACAGCCAGCCAAAAACATTCAGTACTTC.

This clone was seen only a few times. The chain employs TRBV30 and TRBJ1-1, with D perhaps TRBD1 (5 bases). Germline V gives CDR1 GTSNPN, CDR2 SVGIG (reference sequence). V lost 1 base, J lost 1 base, and 7 bases lay in between. CDR3 length: 13 residues. The CDR3 loop reads CAWSGGENTEAFF. The CDR3 DNA sequence: TGTGCCTGGAGTGGGGGGGAGAACACTGAAGCTTTCTTT.

CDR3 sequence: CASSPGLGFYEQYF. The DNA for the CDR3 is TGTGCCAGCAGTCCCGGACTAGGTTTCTACGAGCAGTACTTC. The chain couples TRBV6-5 to TRBJ2-7, with 7 bases that match TRBD2. The CDR3 has 14 amino acids. Per germline, CDR1 MNHEY and CDR2 SVGAGI. V was pared by 5 bases and J by 3 bases, with 7 bases of the junction left unmatched.

This clone was seen a single time. V is TRBV5-1 and J is TRBJ2-3; TRBD1 matches at 10 bases. The CDR3 consists of 15 residues. Trimming removed 5 bases from V and 4 bases from J; junction bases left unmatched: 7. CDR1 is SGHRS, CDR2 YFSETQ, per germline. This CDR3 is CASSPDRGLADTQYF. The CDR3 coding sequence is TGCGCCAGCAGTCCCGACAGGGGGCTCGCAGATACGCAGTATTTT.

This clone was observed once. This chain uses TRBV5-6 with TRBJ2-7; D may be TRBD2 (7 bases). V was clipped by 1 base and J by 3 bases, with 11 bases between them. Germline CDR1 SGHDT, CDR2 YYEEEE. The CDR3 covers 14 residues. In nucleotides, the CDR3 is TGTGCCAGCAGCTTGCGGGGGGCTCGCTACGAGCAGTACTTC. Protein: CASSLRGARYEQYF.

This chain uses TRBV7-7 with TRBJ2-1, with no clear D. The V end lost 1 base, the J end lost 8 bases, and 18 bases lay between the germline ends. The CDR3 consists of 16 residues. Germline V gene lookup returns CDR1 SSHAT and CDR2 FNYEAQ (reference sequence). The CDR3 DNA follows: TGTGCCAGCAGCTTAGGGGTCCGTGGAACCGCCGATGAGCAGTTCTTC. Translating it yields CASSLGVRGTADEQFF.

The V and J genes are TRBV21-1 and TRBJ2-2; the table's D gene call, TRBD2, was not cross checked with the DNA. TRBV21-1 is reported as a pseudogene. The CDR3 is made up of 16 amino acids. The CDR3 protein is CASSTRTSGMSGELFF. Here the CDR3 DNA reads TGTGCCAGCAGCACCCGGACTAGCGGGATGAGCGGGGAGCTGTTTTTT.

The DNA of the CDR3 is TGTGCCAGCCGGGGGACTAGCGGTCCTTTGGCGCAGTTCTTC. Protein sequence: CASRGTSGPLAQFF. This chain links TRBV7-2 with TRBJ2-1; 11 nucleotides match TRBD2. Germline CDR1 reads SGHTA; CDR2 reads FQGNSA. The V and J ends lost 8 bases and 12 bases, in that order; junction bases with no gene match: 12. The CDR3 spans 14 residues.

This chain connects TRBV19 to TRBJ1-1; no definite D call. Germline-derived CDR1 and CDR2 are LNHDA and SQIVND (reference sequence). This CDR3 region has 15 residues. V was clipped by 5 bases and J by 3 bases, with 16 bases between them. The CDR3 DNA reads as TGTGCCAGTAGTGCCCGTGGGTATGGGGACACTGAAGCTTTCTTT. Its translation is CASSARGYGDTEAFF. Together with reference TRBV19 and TRBJ1-1, the CDR3 gives the full variable domain: DGGITQSPKYLFRKEGQNVTLSCEQNLNHDAMYWYRQDPGQGLRLIYYSQIVNDFQKGDIAEGYSVSREKKESFPLTVTSAQKNPTAFYLCASSARGYGDTEAFFGQGTRLTVV.

The V call is TRBV6-5, the J call TRBJ1-1, with 7 bases fitting TRBD1. This CDR3 has 16 residues. V was clipped by 2 bases and J by 1 base; unmatched bases: 7. Looked up from germline, CDR1 is MNHEY and CDR2 is SVGAGI. The CDR3 sequence is CASSYHNRGKNTEAFF. The CDR3 DNA reads TGTGCCAGCAGTTACCATAACAGGGGAAAGAACACTGAAGCTTTCTTT.

J is TRBJ2-3 and V is TRBV15; D gene uncertain. The CDR3 consists of 17 residues. With 0 bases removed from V and 2 bases from J, the gap between germline ends came to 15 bases. Per germline, CDR1 LNHNV and CDR2 YYDKDF (reference sequence). The CDR3 DNA reads TGTGCCACCAGCAGAGATCTTCCGCGGAGCATCACAGATACGCAGTATTTT. This sequence encodes CATSRDLPRSITDTQYF.

This chain connects TRBV5-1 to TRBJ2-1; 13 positions match TRBD2. The V segment lost 2 bases and the J segment 8 bases; nucleotides outside the gene matches: 7. The germline gives CDR1 SGHRS, CDR2 YFSETQ. This CDR3 is built from 16 residues. In DNA, the CDR3 is TGCGCCAGCAGCTTTTTTGGACTAGCGGGAGCTGATGAGCAGTTCTTC. The encoded protein is CASSFFGLAGADEQFF.

This chain connects TRBV18 to TRBJ1-6; possibly TRBD1 for D (5 bases). The CDR3 has 15 residues. In germline, CDR1 is KGHSH, CDR2 LQKENI. Between the trimmed V and J ends, which lost 2 bases and 10 bases, there was a span of 15 bases. The CDR3 DNA reads as TGTGCCAGCTCACCAACTCGGCAGGGAGGGTCACCCCTCCACTTT. The encoded protein is CASSPTRQGGSPLHF.

This chain uses TRBV6-5 with TRBJ2-7, with D possibly matching TRBD1 (6 bases). Trimming took 2 bases from V and 5 from J, leaving 16 bases between them. CDR1 MNHEY and CDR2 SVGAGI come from the germline V gene. There are 15 residues in the CDR3. CDR3 nucleotides: TGTGCCAGCAGTTACCAGAGGACCGGGACACACGAGCAGTACTTC. It codes for CASSYQRTGTHEQYF.

This chain joins TRBV5-5 and TRBJ1-2; 8 bases are shared with TRBD1. V shed 3 bases and J 5 bases; nucleotides not matched to a gene: 9. The CDR3 spans 15 residues. CDR1 is SGHKS and CDR2 is YYEKEE in the germline V gene (reference sequence). DNA for the CDR3: TGTGCCAGCAGCTGGGAACCGGGACAGGCTTATGGCTACACCTTC. It translates to CASSWEPGQAYGYTF.

The chain uses TRBV29-1 and TRBJ2-1; D perhaps matches TRBD2 (6 bases). CDR1 and CDR2 (germline): SQVTM, ANQGSEA. This CDR3 region has 14 residues. Trimming took off 4 bases at V and 0 bases at J, with 10 bases between the two ends. The CDR3 nucleotides read TGCAGCGTTGTACTAGCCAGCTCCTACAATGAGCAGTTCTTC. It codes for CSVVLASSYNEQFF.